The following is a TCR beta chain sequence with its context. Its antigen is as yet unknown. The ends lost 8 bases at V and 0 bases at J; junction bases unmatched: 9. The CDR3 spans 17 residues. Looked up from germline, CDR1 is GTSNPN and CDR2 is SVGIG (reference sequence). Sequenced by immunoSEQ multiplex PCR; TCRdb stores in-frame clones only, minus some. The sample consists of tens of thousands of clones, 80% to 95% of them appearing once. The entry originates in a study of OX40 agonist ivuxolimab in advanced cancers. Study summary: Partial responses were achieved by three patients, one with hepatocellular carcinoma and two with cutaneous melanoma.

The study, taken as a whole, reports: Among expanded peripheral T cells, antigen specificity went undetermined. With doses of 0.1 to 3.0 mg/kg, CD4+ and CD8+ blood T cells had undergone clonal expansion by week 6. The study found that CD8+ T cells averaged more expanded clones than CD4+.

The rearrangement joins TRBV30 to TRBJ2-3; 15 nucleotides align to TRBD2. The sequencing used CD4+ or CD8+ T cells sorted from blood, collected in a trial of the OX40 agonist ivuxolimab. This TCR was sampled from an adult with an advanced solid tumor such as melanoma, head and neck, liver or kidney cancer. CDR3 DNA sequence: TGTGCCGAGGGACTAGCGGGAGGAGCCCCAAGCACAGATACGCAGTATTTT. This sequence encodes CAEGLAGGAPSTDTQYF.